A selection of T cell receptor beta chains follows, all from one sample in a study of PD-L1 blockade in urothelial cancer. This table comes from immunoSEQ multiplex PCR, and its TCRdb copy is limited to in-frame clones, with some not included. The sample lists 83,000 or so clones, approximately 87% occurring once. Sequenced material: PBMCs, taken around atezolizumab (anti-PD-L1) treatment. The receptor set was obtained from a man in his 70s with urothelial cancer. CDR3s include the opening cysteine and the closing phenylalanine or tryptophan. Each record gives: D gene, J gene, clone size, V gene, CDR3 protein, CDR3 DNA. A D gene is named only where the DNA matches it firmly. The listing skips clone size in some rows; elsewhere it reads once, few, many or a size class.

>TRBD1|TRBJ1-1|-|TRBV5-4
CASSLGGQGTEAFF
TGTGCCAGCAGCTTGGGAGGACAGGGAACTGAAGCTTTCTTT
>TRBD2|TRBJ2-7|-|TRBV5-1
CASSFGLADYEQYF
TGCGCCAGCAGCTTCGGACTAGCGGACTACGAGCAGTACTTC
>-|TRBJ1-3|-|TRBV10-3
CAISESSVPGNTIYF
TGTGCCATCAGTGAGTCGTCTGTCCCTGGAAACACCATATATTTT
>TRBD1|TRBJ2-6|once|TRBV5-1
CASSATGGLSGANVLTF
TGCGCCAGCAGCGCGACAGGGGGCCTCTCTGGGGCCAACGTCCTGACTTTC
>-|TRBJ1-3|-|TRBV5-6
CASSPSGHSGNTIYF
TGTGCCAGCAGTCCCTCCGGACACTCTGGAAACACCATATATTTT
>-|TRBJ2-7|-|TRBV5-1
CASSQETQGGSDEQYF
TGCGCCAGCAGCCAAGAAACGCAGGGGGGATCGGACGAGCAGTACTTC
>TRBD1|TRBJ2-5|once|TRBV7-3
CASSLGDRVDETQYF
TGTGCCAGCAGCTTAGGGGACAGGGTGGATGAGACCCAGTACTTC
>TRBD1|TRBJ2-4|-|TRBV2
CASRGGTGLAKNIQYF
TGTGCCAGCAGGGGGGGGACAGGGCTAGCCAAAAACATTCAGTACTTC
>TRBD1|TRBJ2-3|-|TRBV7-9
CASSHTPGQGTDTQYF
TGTGCCAGCAGCCATACCCCGGGACAGGGAACAGATACGCAGTATTTT
>-|TRBJ1-3|-|TRBV9
CASSVDSFSGNTIYF
TGTGCCAGCAGCGTAGACAGCTTCTCTGGAAACACCATATATTTT
>-|TRBJ1-4|-|TRBV6-6
CASRPGQTQNEKLFF
TGTGCCAGCAGGCCTGGACAGACCCAGAATGAAAAACTGTTTTTT
>-|TRBJ2-3|-|TRBV27
CASSQGDSDTQYF
TGTGCCAGCAGCCAAGGGGATTCAGATACGCAGTATTTT
>-|TRBJ2-7|-|TRBV5-6
CASSSRTGVYEQYF
TGTGCCAGCAGCTCCCGGACGGGAGTCTACGAGCAGTACTTC
>-|TRBJ2-7|-|TRBV4-3
CASSQTTSYEQYF
TGCGCCAGCAGCCAAACGACTAGCTACGAGCAGTACTTC
>-|TRBJ1-1|-|TRBV29-1
CSAAGVGNTEAFF
TGCAGCGCCGCTGGAGTCGGGAACACTGAAGCTTTCTTT
>-|TRBJ1-5|-|TRBV28
CASRGVRRGYSNQPQHF
TGTGCCAGCAGGGGCGTGCGGAGGGGCTATAGCAATCAGCCCCAGCATTTT
>-|TRBJ1-5|-|TRBV19
CASSTPQGGGNQPQHF
TGTGCCAGTAGTACCCCACAGGGAGGGGGCAATCAGCCCCAGCATTTT
>TRBD2|TRBJ2-5|-|TRBV4-2
CASSQELAGEETQYF
TGTGCCAGCAGCCAAGAGCTAGCGGGAGAAGAGACCCAGTACTTC
>-|TRBJ1-2|-|TRBV5-1
CASSPGVSGHGYTF
TGCGCCAGCAGCCCGGGGGTATCGGGGCATGGCTACACCTTC
>TRBD2|TRBJ2-1|few|TRBV6-4
CASTPDPSGINEQFF
TGTGCCAGCACCCCCGACCCTAGCGGGATCAACGAGCAGTTCTTC
>TRBD1|TRBJ2-3|once|TRBV2
CASSEAARGYTDTQYF
TGTGCCAGCAGTGAAGCGGCCAGGGGGTACACAGATACGCAGTATTTT
>TRBD1|TRBJ2-7|once|TRBV25-1
CASSEAGDRAGEQYF
TGTGCCAGCAGTGAGGCGGGCGACAGGGCCGGAGAGCAGTACTTC
>-|TRBJ1-1|-|TRBV4-1
CASSQDSGHTGYCIF
TGCGCCAGCAGCCAAGATTCGGGCCATACAGGGTATTGTATCTTT